Reported below is one T cell receptor (beta chain). Antigen specificity is unknown. The V gene's germline CDR1 is LGHDT and CDR2 YNNKEL (reference sequence). With 4 bases removed from V and 3 bases from J, the gap between germline ends came to 12 bases. This CDR3 contains 14 residues. One entry per CDR3 protein results from TCRdb running MiXCR on the 5' RACE reads. The sample yields about half a million distinct CDR3 sequences, around a sixth seen once. These data originate in a study of T-cell memory formation after mild COVID-19. Study-level points and caveats: Prior to infection, memory already included some responding clones, suggesting cross-reactive memory joined.

The receptor's source is an adult woman who had mild COVID-19 (a few samples of this study predate the infection). Cell type and time point are not known. This chain connects TRBV3-1 to TRBJ1-1, with D uncertain. The specimen was PBMCs or a T cell subset sorted from them (not recorded which). CDR3 bases: TGTGCCAGCAGCCCCGGCTCGGTGGACACTGAAGCTTTCTTT. The encoded protein is CASSPGSVDTEAFF.